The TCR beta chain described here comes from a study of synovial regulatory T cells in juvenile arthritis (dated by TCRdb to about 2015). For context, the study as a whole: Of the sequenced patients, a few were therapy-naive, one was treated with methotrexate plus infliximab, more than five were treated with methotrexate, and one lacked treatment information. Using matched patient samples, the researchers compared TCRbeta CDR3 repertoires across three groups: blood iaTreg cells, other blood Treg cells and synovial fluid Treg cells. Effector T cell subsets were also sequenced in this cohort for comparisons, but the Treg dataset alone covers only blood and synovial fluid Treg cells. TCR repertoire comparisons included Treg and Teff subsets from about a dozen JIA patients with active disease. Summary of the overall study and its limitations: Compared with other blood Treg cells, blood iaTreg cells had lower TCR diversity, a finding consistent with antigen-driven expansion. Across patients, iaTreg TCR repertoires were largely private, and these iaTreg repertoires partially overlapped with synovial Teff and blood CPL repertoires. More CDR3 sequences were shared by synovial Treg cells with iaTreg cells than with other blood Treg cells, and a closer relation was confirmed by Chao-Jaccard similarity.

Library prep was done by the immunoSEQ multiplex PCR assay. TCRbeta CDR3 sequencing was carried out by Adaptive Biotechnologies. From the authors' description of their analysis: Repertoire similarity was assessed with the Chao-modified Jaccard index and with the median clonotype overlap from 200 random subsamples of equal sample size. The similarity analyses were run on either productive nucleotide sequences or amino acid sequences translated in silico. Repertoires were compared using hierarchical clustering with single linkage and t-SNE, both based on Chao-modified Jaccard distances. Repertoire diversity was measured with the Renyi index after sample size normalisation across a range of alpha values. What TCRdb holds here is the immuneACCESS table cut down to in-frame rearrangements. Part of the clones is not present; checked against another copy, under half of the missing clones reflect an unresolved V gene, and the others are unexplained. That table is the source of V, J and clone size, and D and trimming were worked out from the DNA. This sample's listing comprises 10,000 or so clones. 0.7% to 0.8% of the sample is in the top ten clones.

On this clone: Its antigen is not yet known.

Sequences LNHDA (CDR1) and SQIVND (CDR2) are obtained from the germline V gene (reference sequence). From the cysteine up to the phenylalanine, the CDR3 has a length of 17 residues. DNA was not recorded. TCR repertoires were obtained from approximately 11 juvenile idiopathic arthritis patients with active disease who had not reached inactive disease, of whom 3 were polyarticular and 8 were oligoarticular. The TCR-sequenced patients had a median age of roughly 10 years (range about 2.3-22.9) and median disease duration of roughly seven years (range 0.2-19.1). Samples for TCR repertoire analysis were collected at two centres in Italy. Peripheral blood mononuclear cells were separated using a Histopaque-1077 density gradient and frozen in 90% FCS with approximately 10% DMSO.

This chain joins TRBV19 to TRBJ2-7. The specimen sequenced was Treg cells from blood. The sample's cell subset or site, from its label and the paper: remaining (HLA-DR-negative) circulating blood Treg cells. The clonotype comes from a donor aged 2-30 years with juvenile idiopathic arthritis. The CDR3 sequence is CASMRDTRPPRSYEQYF.